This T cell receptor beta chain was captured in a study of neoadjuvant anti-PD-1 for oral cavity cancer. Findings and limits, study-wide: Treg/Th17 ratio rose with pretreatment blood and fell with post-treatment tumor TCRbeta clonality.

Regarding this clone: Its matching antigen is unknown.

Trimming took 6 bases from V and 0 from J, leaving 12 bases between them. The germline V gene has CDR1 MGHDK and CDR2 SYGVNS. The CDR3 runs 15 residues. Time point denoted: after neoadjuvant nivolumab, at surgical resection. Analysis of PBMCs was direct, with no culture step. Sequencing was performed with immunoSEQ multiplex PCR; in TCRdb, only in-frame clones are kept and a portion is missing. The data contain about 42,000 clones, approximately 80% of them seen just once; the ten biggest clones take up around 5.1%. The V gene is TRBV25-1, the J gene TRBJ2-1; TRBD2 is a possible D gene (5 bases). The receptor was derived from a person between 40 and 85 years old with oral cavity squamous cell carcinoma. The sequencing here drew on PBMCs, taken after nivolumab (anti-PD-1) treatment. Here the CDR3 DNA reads TGTGCCAGCAGGGCGTCGGGGAGCTCCTACAATGAGCAGTTCTTC. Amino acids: CASRASGSSYNEQFF.